The subject of this entry is one T cell receptor beta chain. The antigen remains undetermined. Pools of viral peptides were used by the ViraFEST assay to expand antigen-specific CD4+ T cells ahead of sequencing. Culture proceeded for approximately 10 days, and CD4+ T cells were then isolated. Vaccine administered to participants consisted of two doses of either BNT162b2 or mRNA-1273. Vaccinated recipients, who were negative for nucleocapsid antibodies, had no history of SARS-CoV-2 infection. Researchers swapped half the medium for IL-2 medium on both days 3 and 7. The source of the sample is a study of vaccination effects on CD4 cells after COVID-19. On the study more broadly: Post-vaccine sample collection fell at a median of 72 days after the second dose.

Some clones are missing from TCRdb's copy, which holds only in-frame ones; the method was immunoSEQ multiplex PCR. The data hold around 69,000 clones, with 70% to 85% observed a single time. V gave up 6 bases and J gave up 4 bases, with 12 bases separating them. This CDR3 is 13 amino acids long. CDR1 is SGHTA and CDR2 is FQGNSA in the germline V gene. Findings of the study overall: Late in the post-vaccination period, infection-induced and vaccine-induced clones underwent marked clonal contraction.

The chain employs TRBV7-2 and TRBJ1-1; D not certain. This material consisted of CD4+ T cells from PBMCs cultured with HCoV-229E spike peptides, taken after COVID-19 vaccination. This TCR derives from a human donor who received a COVID-19 vaccine. CDR3 loop: CASSLLGSTEAFF. The CDR3 DNA sequence: TGTGCCAGCAGTTTATTGGGGTCCACTGAAGCTTTCTTT.